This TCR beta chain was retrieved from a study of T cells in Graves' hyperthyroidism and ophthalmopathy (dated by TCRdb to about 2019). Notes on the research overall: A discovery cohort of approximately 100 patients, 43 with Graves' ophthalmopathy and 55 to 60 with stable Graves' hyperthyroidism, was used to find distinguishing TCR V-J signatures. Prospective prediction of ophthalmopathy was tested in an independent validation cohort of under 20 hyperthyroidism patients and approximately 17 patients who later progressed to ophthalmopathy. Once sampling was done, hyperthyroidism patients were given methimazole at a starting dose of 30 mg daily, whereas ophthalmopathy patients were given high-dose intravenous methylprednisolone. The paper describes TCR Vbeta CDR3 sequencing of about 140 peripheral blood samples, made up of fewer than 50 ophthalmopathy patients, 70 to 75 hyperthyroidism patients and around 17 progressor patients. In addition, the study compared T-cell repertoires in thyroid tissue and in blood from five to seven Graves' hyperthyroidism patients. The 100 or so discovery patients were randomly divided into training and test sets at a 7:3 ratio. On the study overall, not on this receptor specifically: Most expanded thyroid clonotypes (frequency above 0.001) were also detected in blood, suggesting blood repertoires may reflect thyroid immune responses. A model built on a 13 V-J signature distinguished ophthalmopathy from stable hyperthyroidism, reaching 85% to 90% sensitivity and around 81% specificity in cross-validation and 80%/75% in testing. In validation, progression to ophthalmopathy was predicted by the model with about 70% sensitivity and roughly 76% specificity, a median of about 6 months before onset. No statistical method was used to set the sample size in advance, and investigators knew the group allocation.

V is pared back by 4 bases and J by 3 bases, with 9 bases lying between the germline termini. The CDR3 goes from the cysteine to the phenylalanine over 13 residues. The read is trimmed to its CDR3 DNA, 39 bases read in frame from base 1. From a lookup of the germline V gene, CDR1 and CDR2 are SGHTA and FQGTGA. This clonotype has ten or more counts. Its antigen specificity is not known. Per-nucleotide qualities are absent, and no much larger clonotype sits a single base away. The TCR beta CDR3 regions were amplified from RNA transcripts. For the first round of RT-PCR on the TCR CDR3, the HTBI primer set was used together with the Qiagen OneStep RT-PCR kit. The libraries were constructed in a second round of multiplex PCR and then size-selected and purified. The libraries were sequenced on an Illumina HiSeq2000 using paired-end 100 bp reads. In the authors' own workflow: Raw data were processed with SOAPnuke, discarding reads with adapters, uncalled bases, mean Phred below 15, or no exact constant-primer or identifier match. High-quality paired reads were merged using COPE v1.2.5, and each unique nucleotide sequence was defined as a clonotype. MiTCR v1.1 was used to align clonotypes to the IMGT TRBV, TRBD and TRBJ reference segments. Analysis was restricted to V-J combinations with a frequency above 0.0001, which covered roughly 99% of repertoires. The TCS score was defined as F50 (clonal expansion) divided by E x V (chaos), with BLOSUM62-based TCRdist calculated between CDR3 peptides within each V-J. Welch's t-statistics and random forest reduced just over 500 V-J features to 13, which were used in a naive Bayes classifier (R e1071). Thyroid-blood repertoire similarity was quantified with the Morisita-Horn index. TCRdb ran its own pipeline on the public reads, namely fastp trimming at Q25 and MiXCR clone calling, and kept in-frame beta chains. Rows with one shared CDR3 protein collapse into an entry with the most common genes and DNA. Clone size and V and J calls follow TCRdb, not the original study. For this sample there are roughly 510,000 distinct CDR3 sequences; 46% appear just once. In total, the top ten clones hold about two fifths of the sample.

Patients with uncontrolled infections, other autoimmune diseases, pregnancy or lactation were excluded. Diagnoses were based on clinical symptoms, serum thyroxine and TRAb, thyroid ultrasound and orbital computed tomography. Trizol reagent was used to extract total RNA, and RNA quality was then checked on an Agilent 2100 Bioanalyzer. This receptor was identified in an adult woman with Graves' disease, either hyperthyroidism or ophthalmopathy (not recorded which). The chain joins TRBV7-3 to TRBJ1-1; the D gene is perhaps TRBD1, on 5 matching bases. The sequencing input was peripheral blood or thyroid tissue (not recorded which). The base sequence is TGTGCCAGCAGCTGGGGGGAGGACACTGAAGCTTTCTTT. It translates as CASSWGEDTEAFF.